Shown below are 15 T cell receptor beta chains from a single sample sequenced in a study of human CD8 memory T cell subsets. It was UMI-labeled 5' RACE by which the TCR beta libraries were made. TCRdb re-called the 5' RACE reads and gives one entry per CDR3 protein, without DNA. This sample contains fewer than 20,000 distinct CDR3 sequences. The sequenced material came from CD8+ T cells from PBMCs. These receptors were taken from a human donor in good health.

This chain connects TRBV7-9 to TRBJ2-7; TCRdb outputs TRBD1, but without DNA this stays unchecked. Per the germline V gene, CDR1 is SEHNR and CDR2 is FQNEAQ (reference sequence). This CDR3 contains 16 residues. The CDR3 loop reads CASSAGNRGLSYEQYF.

This clonotype is medium-sized by frequency. The J gene is TRBJ2-7, the V gene TRBV7-2; TCRdb selects TRBD1, and the lack of DNA leaves this call unchecked. The germline V gene encodes CDR1 SGHTA and CDR2 FQGNSA. CDR3 length: 13 amino acids. The CDR3 region is CASSSSQGYEQYF.

The V gene is TRBV28, the J gene TRBJ2-5. This CDR3 comprises 13 residues. Germline-derived CDR1 and CDR2 are MDHEN and SYDVKM. The CDR3 sequence is CASSQRKGETQYF.

The chain combines TRBV6-2 or TRBV6-3 with TRBJ2-2; the D gene TCRdb calls, TRBD1, cannot be checked with no DNA. CDR1 is MNHEY and CDR2 is SVGEGT in the germline V gene. The CDR3 sequence is 14 residues long. CDR3 amino acids: CASSYSQDVGELFF.

The CDR3 loop reads CAISESKTSGNEQFF. V is TRBV10-3 and J is TRBJ2-1; TCRdb selects TRBD2, and the lack of DNA leaves this call unchecked. In germline, CDR1 is ENHRY, CDR2 SYGVKD. The CDR3 loop spans 15 amino acids.

CDR3: CSVESGAGQDYEQYF. The V call is TRBV29-1, the J call TRBJ2-7; TCRdb lists TRBD1, though no DNA is available to test this call. There are 15 residues in the CDR3. Germline V gene sequence: CDR1 SQVTM, CDR2 ANQGSEA.

The V gene is TRBV6-2 or TRBV6-3, the J gene TRBJ2-5; absent DNA, TCRdb's TRBD2 call cannot be checked. The germline V gene has CDR1 MNHEY and CDR2 SVGEGT. This CDR3 is built from 14 residues. This CDR3 reads CASSFSGSGETQYF.

The chain joins TRBV29-1 to TRBJ1-1; TCRdb names TRBD1, which stays unverified in the absence of DNA. Germline-derived CDR1 and CDR2 are SQVTM and ANQGSEA. CDR3 size: 11 residues. CDR3 residues: CSVVDRAEAFF. Using reference TRBV29-1 and TRBJ1-1 for the parts outside the CDR3, the full variable domain is SAVISQKPSRDICQRGTSLTIQCQVDSQVTMMFWYRQQPGQSLTLIATANQGSEATYESGFVIDKFPISRPNLTFSTLTVSNMSPEDSSIYLCSVVDRAEAFFGQGTRLTVV.

This chain's CDR3 is CASSYKWEQYF. The rearrangement uses TRBV28 and TRBJ2-7. CDR1 MDHEN and CDR2 SYDVKM come from the germline V gene. The CDR3 extends over 11 amino acids.

This clonotype is called large based on its frequency. The gene calls are TRBV3-1 and TRBJ1-2. The germline V gene has CDR1 LGHDT and CDR2 YNNKEL (reference sequence). This CDR3 is 15 amino acids long. The chain's CDR3 is CASSHGYQNVYGYTF.

The chain is built from TRBV6-2 or TRBV6-3 and TRBJ2-3. This CDR3 region has 11 residues. CDR1 and CDR2 (germline): MNHEY, SVGEGT. The CDR3 loop reads CASSYEETQYF.

The V and J genes are TRBV20-1 and TRBJ2-7. This CDR3 is built from 14 residues. Germline values: CDR1 DFQATT, CDR2 SNEGSKA (reference sequence). The CDR3 sequence: CSAALGRSSYEQYF.

The chain is built from TRBV20-1 and TRBJ2-2; TCRdb reports TRBD1, a call that lacks DNA to check it against. The CDR3 is 13 amino acids. Germline CDR1 is DFQATT and CDR2 is SNEGSKA (reference sequence). CDR3 amino acids: CSARQGSTGELFF.

The V and J genes are TRBV4-3 and TRBJ2-7; the D gene TCRdb calls, TRBD2, cannot be checked with no DNA. Germline loops: CDR1 LGHNA, CDR2 YSLEER. The CDR3 is 15 amino acids. CDR3 protein: CASSPSGVRAYEQYF.

The V gene is TRBV7-9, the J gene TRBJ1-5. The germline V gene has CDR1 SEHNR and CDR2 FQNEAQ (reference sequence). CDR3 length: 15 amino acids. The CDR3 sequence: CASSPGGFINQPQHF.